This entry concerns a single T cell receptor (beta chain). The data originate from a study of cytomegalovirus exposure and HLA in healthy donors. A multiplex PCR was run with 60 Vbeta primers and 13 Jbeta primers. TCRdb keeps only in-frame clones here, not all; method: immunoSEQ multiplex PCR. The profile shows approximately 150,000 clones, around three quarters of them singletons. The sequence derives from a man aged 35 to 55 in good health and CMV-seronegative. The specimen was PBMCs.

The CDR3 coding sequence is TGTGCCAGCAGTGAAAGGGGTTCCAGCGAGCAGTACGTC. Translating gives CASSERGSSEQYV. The rearrangement links TRBV6-1 to TRBJ2-7; weak D call: TRBD1 (5 bases). This CDR3 spans 13 amino acids. CDR1 is MNHNS and CDR2 is SASEGT in the germline V gene. The V end was cut by 2 bases, the J end by 6 bases, with 11 bases between.